This T cell receptor beta chain was observed in a study of glioma-infiltrating T cells. Study-level results: Gliomas, especially low-grade, showed above-expected tissue-blood divergence; non-neoplastic patients showed below. Only very few CDR3 sequences appeared in both tissue and blood.

The table lists this clonotype with a few counts. Antigen unknown. Amplification of TCR alpha and beta CDR3 regions from RNA used iRepertoire nested multiplex PCR. Input was roughly 85-400 ng of tissue mRNA or PBMC total RNA. MiXCR was run by TCRdb on the multiplex PCR reads, yielding one entry per CDR3 protein. The sample has about 140,000 distinct CDR3 sequences, approximately 40% seen once; the top ten hold 20%. CDR1 and CDR2 from the germline V gene are DFQATT and SNEGSKA (reference sequence). The ends lost 3 bases at V and 4 bases at J; junction bases unmatched: 7. This CDR3 is built from 15 residues.

The chain uses TRBV20-1 and TRBJ2-3, with 10 bases fitting TRBD2. The sample taken for sequencing was glioma tissue, nonneoplastic brain tissue, or PBMCs (not recorded which). The receptor was derived from a human donor with low-grade glioma or glioblastoma, undergoing nonglioma brain surgery, or in good health (not recorded which). As DNA, the CDR3 is TGCAGTGCTAGTCTGCCTAGCGGGGGCCCAGATACGCAGTATTTT. Its translation is CSASLPSGGPDTQYF.